This paragraph reports one T cell receptor (beta chain). The record originates from a study of T cells in localized non-small cell lung cancer. Assay used: immunoSEQ multiplex PCR; TCRdb lists only in-frame clones, some missing. The sample shows under 40,000 clones, 93% of them seen only once. This CDR3 has 17 amino acids. Trimming took off 0 bases at V and 0 bases at J, with 10 bases between the two ends. The germline gives CDR1 SGHDT, CDR2 YYEEEE. The chain combines TRBV5-6 with TRBJ2-6, with D hard to call. The sample here was peripheral blood, taken before any cancer treatment. The clonotype comes from a female donor older than 55 with stage I lung adenocarcinoma. The CDR3 reads CASSLGVQYSGANVLTF. CDR3 in DNA: TGTGCCAGCAGCTTGGGGGTTCAATACTCTGGGGCCAACGTCCTGACTTTC.